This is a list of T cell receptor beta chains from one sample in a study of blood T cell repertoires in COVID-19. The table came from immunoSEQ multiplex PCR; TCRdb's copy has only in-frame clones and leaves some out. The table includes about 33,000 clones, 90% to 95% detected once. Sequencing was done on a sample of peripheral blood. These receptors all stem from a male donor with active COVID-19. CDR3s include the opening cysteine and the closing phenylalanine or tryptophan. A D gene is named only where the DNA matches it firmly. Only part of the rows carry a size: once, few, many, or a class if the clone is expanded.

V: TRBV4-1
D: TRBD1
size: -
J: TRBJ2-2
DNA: TGCGCCAGCAGCCAGGCCGGGACAGGGGGCCGGAGCGGGGAGCTGTTTTTT
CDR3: CASSQAGTGGRSGELFF

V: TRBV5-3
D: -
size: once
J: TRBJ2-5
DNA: TGTGCCAGAAGCTTCCGGGGAAAATCTAAAGAGACCCAGTACTTC
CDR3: CARSFRGKSKETQYF

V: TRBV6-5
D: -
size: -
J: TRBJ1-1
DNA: TGTGCCAGCAGCCCAGGGTCCACTGAAGCTTTCTTT
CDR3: CASSPGSTEAFF

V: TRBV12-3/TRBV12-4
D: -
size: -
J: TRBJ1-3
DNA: TGTGCCAGCAGGCAGGGTATTGGAAACACCATATATTTT
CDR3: CASRQGIGNTIYF

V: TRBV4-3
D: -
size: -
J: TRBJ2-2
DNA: TGCGCCAGCAGCCAAGAAGGTAATTCCCTGGAGCTGTTTTTT
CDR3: CASSQEGNSLELFF

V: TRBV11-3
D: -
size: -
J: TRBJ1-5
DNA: TGTGCCAGCAGCTTAGTGACGGGGGGGCCCCAGCATTTT
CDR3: CASSLVTGGPQHF

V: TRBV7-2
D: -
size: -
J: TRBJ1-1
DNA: TGTGCCAGCAGCTTAGGGTACAGGAACACTGAAGCTTTCTTT
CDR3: CASSLGYRNTEAFF

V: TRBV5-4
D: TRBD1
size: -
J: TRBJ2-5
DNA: TGTGCCAGCAGCACTCGACAGGGAGCCCAAGAGACCCAGTACTTC
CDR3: CASSTRQGAQETQYF

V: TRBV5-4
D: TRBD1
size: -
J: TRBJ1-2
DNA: TGTGCCAGCAGCCTGGGACAGGACTATGGCTACACCTTC
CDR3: CASSLGQDYGYTF

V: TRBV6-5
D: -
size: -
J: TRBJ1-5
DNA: TGTGCCAGCCGCCCGGGTAATCAGCCCCAGCATTTT
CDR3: CASRPGNQPQHF

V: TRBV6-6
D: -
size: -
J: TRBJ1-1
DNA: TGTGCCAGCAGTACCGACAGGCCCAACACTGAAGCTTTCTTT
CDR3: CASSTDRPNTEAFF

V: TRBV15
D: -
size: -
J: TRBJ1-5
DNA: TGTGCCACCAGCAGAGACTGGGGGCTAAATCAGCCCCAGCATTTT
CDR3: CATSRDWGLNQPQHF

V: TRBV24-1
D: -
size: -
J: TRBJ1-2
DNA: TGTGCCACCAGTCAGAATGCAAACTATGGCTACACCTTC
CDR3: CATSQNANYGYTF

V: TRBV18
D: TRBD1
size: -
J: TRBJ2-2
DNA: TGTGCCAGCTCACCGGGGACAGGGAGGACCGGGGAGCTGTTTTTT
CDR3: CASSPGTGRTGELFF

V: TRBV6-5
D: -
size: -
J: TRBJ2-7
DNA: TGTGCCAGCAGTCAGGCCAACGAGCAGTACTTC
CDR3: CASSQANEQYF

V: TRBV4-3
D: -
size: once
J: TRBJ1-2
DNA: TGCGCCAGCAGGCCGAACAGGGACTATGGCTACACCTTC
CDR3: CASRPNRDYGYTF

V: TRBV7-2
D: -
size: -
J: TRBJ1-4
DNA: TGTGCCAGCAGCTTAGCGCACAGGGTACAAAAACTGTTTTTT
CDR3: CASSLAHRVQKLFF

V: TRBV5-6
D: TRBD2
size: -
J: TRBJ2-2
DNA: TGTGCCAGCAGCTTTCTCAGCGGGGGGCCGGGGACCGGGGAGCTGTTTTTT
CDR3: CASSFLSGGPGTGELFF

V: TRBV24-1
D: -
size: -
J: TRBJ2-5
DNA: TGTGCCACCAGTGATTTAACCAGGGGCATGGAGACCCAGTACTTC
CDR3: CATSDLTRGMETQYF

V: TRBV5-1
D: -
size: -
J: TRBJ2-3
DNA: TGCGCCAGCAGCTTGAGCGGTGCAGATAACACAGATACGCAGTATTTT
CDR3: CASSLSGADNTDTQYF

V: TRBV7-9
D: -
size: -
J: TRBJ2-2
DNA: TGTGCCAGCAGCCTATTATCGAACACCGGGGAGCTGTTTTTT
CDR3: CASSLLSNTGELFF

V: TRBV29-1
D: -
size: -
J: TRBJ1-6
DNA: TGCAGCGTTTCTCTCCGACAAGATTCACCCCTCCACTTT
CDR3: CSVSLRQDSPLHF

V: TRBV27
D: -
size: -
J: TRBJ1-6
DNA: TGTGCCAGCAGAGGTTTAGGGCGGCGGGATTCACCCCTCCACTTT
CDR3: CASRGLGRRDSPLHF

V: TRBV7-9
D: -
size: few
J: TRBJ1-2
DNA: TGTGCCAGCAGCTTAGGTTCGGGGGGAAACTATGGCTACACCTTC
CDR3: CASSLGSGGNYGYTF

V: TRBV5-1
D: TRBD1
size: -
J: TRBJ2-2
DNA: TGCGCCAGCAGCTTTGACAGGGGGCCTGTCGGGGAGCTGTTTTTT
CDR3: CASSFDRGPVGELFF